This TCR beta chain came from a study of cytomegalovirus exposure and HLA in healthy donors (dated by TCRdb to about 2017). Looking at the study overall: According to an earlier analysis of around 600 of the donors, roughly 180 million T cells yielded 117 million unique TCR beta sequences and about 300 Gb of sequence data. An earlier analysis of around 580 of the donors used high-throughput TCR beta sequencing to judge whether each TCR beta V gene segment behaved as functional or pseudogenic. In addition to the first cohort of approximately 670 subjects, a separate validation cohort of under 150 different subjects was used. Roughly 300 gigabases of sequencing data and approximately 85 million unique TCR sequences were included in an early release covering around 600 HLA-typed donors. All discovery cohort repertoires had been generated using a single sequencing platform. A few DR-DQ haplotypes were handled as single units for association and clustering because linkage in the cohort was strong. Rather than drawing on any new phenotypic data, the later analysis identified candidate immune exposures from TCR beta sequences and the way those sequences occurred across donors. Among 300 to 500 genotyped donors of the cohort, an average of about 240,000 unique TCR beta nucleotide sequences was sequenced per donor, of which about 18% were non-productive. Class I and class II HLA loci were covered by the typing at four-digit resolution. Of the roughly 410 genotyped donors, 81% were placed in the genetic ancestry cluster associated with self-reported Caucasian donors. A later analysis re-examined previously published TCR beta repertoires from 500 to 700 donors and added high-resolution HLA genotyping to investigate patterns of TCR occurrence. The study was designed to test whether signatures of past pathogen exposure could be identified by cataloging public T cell receptors. Alongside the repertoire data, information on donor age, sex, ethnicity and CMV serostatus was compiled. The study profiled the T cell repertoires of 666 subjects by immunosequencing and related them to cytomegalovirus serostatus. The number of typed donors differed by locus: about 629-640 for A, B, C, DRB1 and DQB1; roughly 510 for DQA1; fewer than 610 for DPA1; and 450 to 480 for DPB1. Genome-wide SNP genotypes for about 65% of the roughly 670 donors were used in a later genetic analysis, which treated that subset as a discovery cohort. To predict cytomegalovirus infection status, the study brought together high-throughput TCR immunosequencing, statistical association of individual TCRs with disease status, and machine learning. Broader findings and caveats from the paper: Three of the identified cytomegalovirus-associated TCR beta chains were confirmed in vitro to be specific for cytomegalovirus antigens. Correlated functional status among segregating V segments might be attributable to linkage disequilibrium, but an unknown experimental factor could not be ruled out. Compared with the approximately 720-donor mean, donors in an Asian-associated ancestry cluster had fewer N-insertions in productive TCRs, according to a later genetic analysis. Most TCR sequences were seen in very few donors, while some public TCRs were found in many individuals. Roughly uniform sequencing depth across donors was assumed in presence/absence analyses, although this assumption may not hold. A later analysis found that HLA-associated TCR beta chains were more clonally expanded and had lower generation probabilities than equally common non-associated chains. In a later analysis, several top co-occurrence clusters were reported to appear linked to parvovirus B19, influenza, CMV and Epstein-Barr virus. According to a later analysis, TCR association rates differed among HLA loci, with DRB1 alleles showing the most associated TCRs and HLA-C alleles showing the fewest. The sequencing pipeline was judged likely to have produced a cluster of highly shared sequence variants as a technical artifact. Because counts were too low, roughly 18 rarely observed V segments, including chromosome 9 orphons, were left out of the earlier analysis of about 620 of the donors. Broadly in line with IMGT annotations, most TCR beta V segments showed up in productive rearrangements about 90% or about 30% of the time in an earlier analysis of approximately 600 of the donors. The study gave a list of under 200 TCR beta chains associated with cytomegalovirus. Some IMGT-functional V segments, including TRBV6-2 and TRBV6-3, could not be distinguished by the 87-base-pair reads and were therefore excluded. The authors suggested that the approach could potentially be extended to other disease states and immunological phenotypes. In this cohort, only TCR beta chains were sequenced, and detectable features were limited by the absence of alpha or paired-chain data. A later genetic analysis associated a missense DCLRE1C variant with V-gene and J-gene trimming of TCR beta chains, and an independent cohort replicated the association. Most CMV-associated TCR beta chains appeared to be HLA-restricted in a later analysis, and the HLA associations seemed to be driven largely by CMV exposure. CMV serostatus was the only immune exposure information available for the cohort. When HLA alleles, especially DR and DQ, strongly co-occurred, attributing TCR associations to individual alleles was difficult. Cytomegalovirus status was reported to be diagnosed by the classifier with high specificity and sensitivity in both the original and validation cohorts. A later analysis associated about 17,000 TCR beta sequences with specific HLA alleles at a false discovery rate of 0.05. Because HLA typing was unavailable for some donors at each locus, only the typed subset was used in association tests. A further reported finding was that TCR beta sequences accurately predicted the HLA-A and HLA-B alleles for most subjects in the first cohort.

Libraries were prepared through the immunoSEQ multiplex PCR assay. For the multiplex PCR, a mixture combining 60 forward primers for TCR Vbeta segments and 13 reverse primers for TCR Jbeta segments was used. A multiplex PCR assay on genomic DNA amplified the CDR3 region of rearranged TCR beta genes. The Illumina HiSeq System was used to sequence the amplified TCR beta libraries as 87-base-pair reads. On the authors' methods: In a later analysis, tens of millions of unique TCR beta chains were counted across the 500 to 850 repertoires, and roughly 11 million of these chains were shared by at least two donors. Raw reads were error-corrected and collapsed into unique sequences by a nearest-neighbor algorithm in which closely related sequences were merged to remove PCR and sequencing errors. V, D and J gene segments were assigned by aligning CDR3 sequences to IMGT reference sequences. For a sequence to be retained, at least a six-nucleotide match to both a V gene segment and a J gene segment was required. A rearrangement was called productive if the CDR3 had no stop codons and remained in frame with V and J, and every other rearrangement was called non-productive. Following IMGT convention, CDR3 was defined as the stretch from the second conserved V-encoded cysteine up to the conserved J-encoded phenylalanine. The earlier analysis of 500 to 650 of the donors excluded any sequence lacking an unambiguous match to a single V gene segment. In an earlier analysis of 450 to 750 of the donors, a V segment was called functional when productive rearrangements were above 56.7%, and segregating when the standard deviation between donors exceeded 5%. A statistical classification framework was developed to diagnose cytomegalovirus status using the catalog of TCR beta chain sequences. In a later analysis, TCR nucleotide sequences were compared against IMGT/GENE-DB human TR gene sequences so that V and J genes could be assigned. The TCRdist pipeline was used in a later analysis to assign CDR3 sequences and most-parsimonious VDJ recombination scenarios. A later analysis defined each TCR beta chain by its CDR3 amino acid sequence plus V-gene family, and excluded reads lacking a unique V-gene family. As a way to deal with suspected cross-contamination and a sequencing artifact, a later analysis dropped hundreds of nucleotide sequences that were highly shared and had low generation probability. In a later analysis, a clonal expansion index was calculated for each public chain from normalized within-repertoire ranks of inferred template counts. Generation probabilities in a later analysis came from a VDJ recombination model fitted to out-of-frame rearrangements, and those results were checked against IGoR. In a later analysis, hypergeometric tests were used to score TCR-TCR, TCR-HLA and TCR-CMV co-occurrence, with a repertoire-size bias correction applied to TCR pairs. To estimate false discovery rates, a later analysis permuted the HLA or CMV assignments 20 times. In a later analysis, co-occurring TCRs were grouped using DBSCAN, and TCRdist sequence similarity was added for clustering within HLA-allele-positive subsets. For co-occurrence clustering, repertoires with fewer than 30,000 or more than 120,000 public chains were excluded, along with roughly 5 repertoires with anomalous nucleotide sharing. Held by TCRdb, this immuneACCESS table contains in-frame sequences only and omits some clones. Under half of the omission traces to an unresolved V gene where checked; the cause of the rest is unknown. The V and J calls and clone size were taken over from that table, and D and trimming were inferred from the DNA. The sample includes around 130,000 clones, with over 75% observed a single time. More than 1.4% of the sample rests with the top ten.

The cohort consisted of 670 or so healthy bone marrow donors. Cohort members were all nominally healthy when sampled, although unrecorded immune exposures were likely present. The donor was CMV seronegative and was included in the group of 352 seronegative cohort members. Every donor gave a peripheral blood sample, and the peripheral blood mononuclear cells from that sample were used for TCR beta sequencing. The Qiagen DNeasy Blood Extraction Kit was used to extract genomic DNA from the blood cell samples. CDR1 and CDR2 are read off the germline V gene (reference sequence) as LNHDA and SQIVND. The CDR3, cysteine through phenylalanine, is 15 amino acids long. The kept DNA is CDR3 alone, 45 bases in frame from the first base. Deletion took 1 base off V and 8 bases off J, with a span of 16 bases between the germline ends. As for this clone: What antigen it recognizes has not been identified. There are no base qualities to consult, and no much larger clone falls within one base.

The rearrangement joined TRBV19 to TRBJ2-3; the D region possibly corresponds to TRBD1 (6 bases align). The sequence was collected from a woman younger than 30 in good health and CMV-seronegative. The sequencing sample was made of PBMCs. CDR3 loop: CASSIGTTGSGTQYF. The nucleotide sequence reads as follows: TGTGCCAGTAGTATAGGGACGACAGGCTCTGGTACGCAGTATTTT.